The TCR beta chain described here comes from a study of blood T cell repertoires in COVID-19. Measured with immunoSEQ multiplex PCR; TCRdb has only the in-frame clones, and not every one. The sample lists 150,000 to 200,000 clones; approximately 79% were seen once. Specimen: peripheral blood. The clonotype was recovered from a woman between 35 and 50 years old with COVID-19, enrolled during active disease.

CDR3 amino acids: CASSVADRADIQYF. Here the CDR3 DNA reads TGTGCCAGCAGCGTAGCTGACAGGGCCGACATTCAGTACTTC. The chain couples TRBV9 to TRBJ2-4; 7 nucleotides match TRBD1. The germline V gene has CDR1 SGDLS and CDR2 YYNGEE. This CDR3 comprises 14 residues. V lost 0 bases and J lost 8; bases outside the gene matches: 5.